A selection of T cell receptor beta chains follows, all from one sample in a study of breast tumors, draining lymph nodes, adjacent tissues. In TCRdb, the multiplex PCR reads were re-called with MiXCR into one record per CDR3 protein. This sample has more than 50,000 distinct CDR3 sequences, with approximately 57% found just once. Input material: breast tumor tissue. All receptors derive from a female donor with breast cancer. Some clones in this sample may be carry-over from other donors' samples. Each CDR3 is given with its conserved first and last residue. A D gene is named only where the DNA matches it firmly. Clone size is shown for a subset of rows, as once, few, many or a class of expanded clone.

j_call d_call clone_size v_call cdr3_aa cdr3_nt
TRBJ1-3 - - TRBV29-1 CSVTGTRNERSGNTIYF TGCAGCGTTACCGGGACTAGAAATGAGCGCTCTGGAAACACCATATATTTT
TRBJ2-3 - many TRBV5-1 CASSLGDLTDTQYF TGCGCCAGCAGCTTGGGGGATCTCACAGATACGCAGTATTTT
TRBJ2-1 TRBD1 many TRBV5-1 CASKARPGQIYNEQFF TGCGCCAGTAAAGCAAGACCGGGACAGATCTACAATGAGCAGTTCTTC
TRBJ1-6 - many TRBV20-1 CSARGGGGYNSPLHF TGCAGTGCTAGGGGTGGGGGAGGCTATAATTCACCCCTCCACTTT
TRBJ1-5 - many TRBV7-2 CASSWDQQPQHF TGTGCCAGCAGCTGGGACCAGCAGCCCCAGCATTTT
TRBJ1-2 - many TRBV2 CASSLATDYGYTF TGTGCCAGCAGCCTGGCCACCGACTATGGCTACACCTTC
TRBJ2-2 - - TRBV7-3 CASRAGGGDTGELFF TGTGCCAGCCGGGCAGGGGGAGGGGACACCGGGGAGCTGTTTTTT
TRBJ1-6 - many TRBV2 CASSPPGQGAYSPLHF TGTGCCAGCAGTCCCCCTGGGCAGGGCGCTTATTCACCCCTCCACTTT
TRBJ2-5 TRBD1 - TRBV15 CATSTFTGDETQYF TGTGCCACCAGCACCTTCACAGGGGACGAGACCCAGTACTTC
TRBJ1-5 - - TRBV2 CASSVTIAGDNQETQHF TGTGCCAGCAGTGTAACCATAGCGGGGGACAACCAAGAGACCCAGCATTTT
TRBJ2-1 - - TRBV7-3 CASSLGPQPVGPEQFF TGTGCCAGCAGCCTCGGCCCGCAGCCCGTTGGTCCAGAGCAGTTCTTC
TRBJ2-5 TRBD2 many TRBV7-8 CASSLGTRKETQYF TGTGCCAGCAGCTTAGGGACTAGAAAAGAGACCCAGTACTTC
TRBJ2-1 - - TRBV29-1 CSVGTFGQFF TGCAGCGTGGGGACATTTGGGCAGTTCTTC
TRBJ2-7 TRBD2 many TRBV20-1 CSARESSGRSGYEQYF TGCAGTGCTAGAGAGAGTAGCGGGAGATCGGGCTACGAGCAGTACTTC
TRBJ2-5 TRBD2 - TRBV7-2 CASSLRSGRETQYF TGTGCCAGCAGCTTAAGGAGCGGGAGGGAGACCCAGTACTTC